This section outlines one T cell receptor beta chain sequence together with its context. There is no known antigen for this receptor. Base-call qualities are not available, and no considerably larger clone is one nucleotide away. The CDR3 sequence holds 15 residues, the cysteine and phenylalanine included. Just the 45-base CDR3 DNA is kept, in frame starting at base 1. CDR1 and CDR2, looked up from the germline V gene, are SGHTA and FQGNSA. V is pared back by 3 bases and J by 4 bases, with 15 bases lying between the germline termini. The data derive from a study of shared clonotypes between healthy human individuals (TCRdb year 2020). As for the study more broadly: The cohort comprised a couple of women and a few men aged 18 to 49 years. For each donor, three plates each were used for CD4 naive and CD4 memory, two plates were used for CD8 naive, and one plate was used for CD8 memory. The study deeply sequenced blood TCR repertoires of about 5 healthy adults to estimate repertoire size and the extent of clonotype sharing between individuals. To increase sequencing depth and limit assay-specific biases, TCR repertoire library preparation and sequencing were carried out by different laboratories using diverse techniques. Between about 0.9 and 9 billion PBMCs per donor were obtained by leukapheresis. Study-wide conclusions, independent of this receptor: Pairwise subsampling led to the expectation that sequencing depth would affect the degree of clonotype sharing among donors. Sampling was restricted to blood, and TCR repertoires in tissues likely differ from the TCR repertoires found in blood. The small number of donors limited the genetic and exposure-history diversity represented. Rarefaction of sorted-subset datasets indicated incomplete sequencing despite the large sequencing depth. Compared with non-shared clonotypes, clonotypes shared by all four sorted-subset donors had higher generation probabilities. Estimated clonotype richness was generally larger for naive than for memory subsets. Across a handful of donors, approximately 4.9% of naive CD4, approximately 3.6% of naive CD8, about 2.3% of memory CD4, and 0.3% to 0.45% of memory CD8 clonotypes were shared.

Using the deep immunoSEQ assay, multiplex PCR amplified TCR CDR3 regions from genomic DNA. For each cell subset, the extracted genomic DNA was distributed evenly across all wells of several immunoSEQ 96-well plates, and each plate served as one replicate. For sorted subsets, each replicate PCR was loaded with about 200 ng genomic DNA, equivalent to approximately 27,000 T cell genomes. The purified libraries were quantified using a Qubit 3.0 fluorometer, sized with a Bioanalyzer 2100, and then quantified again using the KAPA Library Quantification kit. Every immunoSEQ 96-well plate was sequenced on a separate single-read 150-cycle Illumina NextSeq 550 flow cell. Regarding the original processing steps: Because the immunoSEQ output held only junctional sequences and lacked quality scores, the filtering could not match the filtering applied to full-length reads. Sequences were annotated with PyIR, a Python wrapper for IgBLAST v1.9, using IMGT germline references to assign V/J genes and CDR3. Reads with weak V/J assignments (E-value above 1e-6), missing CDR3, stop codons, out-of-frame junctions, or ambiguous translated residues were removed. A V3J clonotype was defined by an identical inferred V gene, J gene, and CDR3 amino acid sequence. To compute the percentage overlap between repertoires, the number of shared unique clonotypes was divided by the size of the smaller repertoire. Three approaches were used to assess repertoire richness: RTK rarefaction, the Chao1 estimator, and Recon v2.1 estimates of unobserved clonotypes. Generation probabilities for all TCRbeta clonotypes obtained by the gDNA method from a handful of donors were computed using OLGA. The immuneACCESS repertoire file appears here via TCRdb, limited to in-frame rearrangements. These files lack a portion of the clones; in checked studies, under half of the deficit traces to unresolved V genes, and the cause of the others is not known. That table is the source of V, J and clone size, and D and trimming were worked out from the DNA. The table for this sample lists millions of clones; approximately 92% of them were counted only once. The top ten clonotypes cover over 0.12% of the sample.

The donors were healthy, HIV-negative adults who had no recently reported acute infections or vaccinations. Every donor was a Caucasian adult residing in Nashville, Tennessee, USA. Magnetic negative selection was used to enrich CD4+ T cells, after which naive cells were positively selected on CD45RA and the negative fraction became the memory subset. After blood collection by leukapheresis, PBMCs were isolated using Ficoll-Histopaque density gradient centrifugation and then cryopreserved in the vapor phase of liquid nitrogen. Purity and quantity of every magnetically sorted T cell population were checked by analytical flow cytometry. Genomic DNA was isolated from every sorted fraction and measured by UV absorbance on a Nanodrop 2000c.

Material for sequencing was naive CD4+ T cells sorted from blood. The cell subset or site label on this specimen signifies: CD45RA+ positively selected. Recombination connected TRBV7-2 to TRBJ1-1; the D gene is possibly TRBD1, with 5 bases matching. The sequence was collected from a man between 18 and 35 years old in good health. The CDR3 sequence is CASSFFQAGSTEAFF. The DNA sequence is TGTGCCAGCAGCTTTTTTCAGGCAGGGAGCACTGAAGCTTTCTTT.